This T cell receptor (beta chain) was documented in a study of T cell repertoires in cytomegalovirus infection. Study overall: Matching HLA type, along with CMV infection, was indicated by public TCR beta signatures.

Via MiXCR, TCRdb re-called the reads, giving one row per CDR3 protein. The repertoire holds about 180,000 distinct CDR3 sequences, approximately 14% seen once, with about a quarter in the top ten. This clonotype has just one count. V was clipped by 4 bases and J by 1 base; unmatched bases: 3. Germline values: CDR1 ENHRY, CDR2 SYGVKD. This CDR3 spans 15 amino acids. The chain carries TRBV10-3 and TRBJ1-1, with TRBD1 matching over 10 bases. The TCR was taken from a human donor in good health (CMV status not recorded). Some clones in this sample may be carry-over from other donors' samples. Sequencing input: PBMCs. The CDR3 nucleotides read TGTGCCATCAGTGTCGGGGACAGGGGGAACACTGAAGCTTTCTTT. It is translated as CAISVGDRGNTEAFF.